This TCR beta chain derives from a study of T cells in Graves' hyperthyroidism and ophthalmopathy. Amplification of TCR beta CDR3 regions used RNA as the template. The HTBI primer set drove a first-round RT-PCR of the TCR CDR3. Each CDR3 protein is one row after TCRdb ran MiXCR on the multiplex PCR reads. The data show 500,000 to 600,000 distinct CDR3 sequences, approximately 48% seen once. Study outcomes and limitations: Through a model of 13 V-J features, ophthalmopathy was separated from stable hyperthyroidism. Model-based prediction identified ophthalmopathy a median roughly 6.1 months prior to its onset. Also found in blood were most expanded thyroid clonotypes above 0.001.

Investigators excluded patients with uncontrolled infection, other autoimmune disease, pregnancy or lactation. This CDR3 region has 13 residues. With 7 bases removed from V and 7 bases from J, the gap between germline ends came to 16 bases. The germline gives CDR1 SQVTM, CDR2 ANQGSEA. Details on this clonotype: Its antigen remains unidentified.

The receptor was derived from an adult woman with Graves' disease, either hyperthyroidism or ophthalmopathy (not recorded which). V and J are TRBV29-1 and TRBJ1-4, with D possibly matching TRBD1 (6 bases). The specimen sequenced was peripheral blood or thyroid tissue (not recorded which). This CDR3 reads CSASFTGREKLFF. The DNA of the CDR3 is TGCAGCGCTTCGTTTACAGGGCGTGAAAAACTGTTTTTT.